The sequence of this TCR beta chain was determined in a study of T cells in Graves' hyperthyroidism and ophthalmopathy. Findings and limits, study-wide: In blood, most of the thyroid clonotypes expanded above 0.001 were also present. A model of 13 V-J pairs discriminated ophthalmopathy from stable hyperthyroidism.

In this sample, this clonotype turned up many times. Its antigen is still unknown. CDR1 and CDR2 from the germline V gene are MNHEY and SMNVEV (reference sequence). With V trimmed by 8 bases and J by 2 bases, 10 bases remained unmatched. The CDR3 consists of 15 residues. Lactation, pregnancy, other autoimmune disease or uncontrolled infection excluded patients. Regions amplified from RNA transcripts were the TCR beta CDR3 regions. The HTBI set primed first-round TCR CDR3 RT-PCR. TCRdb independently ran MiXCR on the multiplex PCR reads; one entry per CDR3 protein. The data hold under 350,000 distinct CDR3 sequences, with over 15% observed a single time.

Sequencing was performed on blood. The chain has TRBV27 and TRBJ2-3; 7 bases match TRBD2. The TCR comes from a woman aged 50 to 60 with Graves' hyperthyroidism. The CDR3 reads CASGKPGLNTDTQYF. CDR3 nucleotide sequence: TGTGCCAGCGGCAAACCGGGACTAAACACAGATACGCAGTATTTT.